Listed below are T cell receptor beta chains from one sample, sequenced in a study of blood T cells in healthy people across ages. TCRdb fed the 5' RACE reads into MiXCR, producing one record per CDR3 protein. The data show 450,000 to 650,000 distinct CDR3 sequences, around 24% seen once. The sample was also reused in another study, on T cells of mothers and their children.

Material: blood. The receptors were sampled from a boy younger than 18 in good health. Both conserved end residues are part of each CDR3. A D gene is named only where the DNA matches it firmly. Some rows have no size entry. The others give once, few or many, or a class for an expanded clone.

clone_size j_call d_call v_call cdr3_nt cdr3_aa
few TRBJ2-5 . TRBV6-1 TGTGCCAGCGGGTGGAGCCAAGAGACCCAGTACTTC CASGWSQETQYF
few TRBJ1-4 . TRBV3-1 TGTGCCAGCAGCTCCATGTACCCTGAAAAACTGTTTTTT CASSSMYPEKLFF
. TRBJ2-1 . TRBV20-1 TGCAGTGCTCTGACCTTAGGGGGGGAGGACTACAATGAGCAGTTCTTC CSALTLGGEDYNEQFF
many TRBJ1-5 . TRBV28 TGTGCCAGCAGTCTCCGCAATCAGCCCCAGCATTTT CASSLRNQPQHF
few TRBJ2-1 TRBD2 TRBV7-9 TGTGCCAGCAGCTTAGTCGGGCCTAGCGGGAGGAATGAGCAGTTCTTC CASSLVGPSGRNEQFF
. TRBJ1-2 . TRBV29-1 TGCAGCGTTCGGGGGCTTCACTATGGCTACACCTTC CSVRGLHYGYTF
. TRBJ2-1 . TRBV14 TGTGCCAGCAGCCAATGGGGTGGTGAGCAGTTCTTC CASSQWGGEQFF
. TRBJ2-3 TRBD2 TRBV2 TGTGCCAGCAGTGAAGTAATACTAGCGGGCAGCACAGATACGCAGTATTTT CASSEVILAGSTDTQYF
. TRBJ2-7 . TRBV7-2 TGTGCCAGCAGCTTAGGTCTTGTGGGGCGGTTGGGCTACGAGCAGTACTTC CASSLGLVGRLGYEQYF
. TRBJ2-7 TRBD2 TRBV6-6 TGTGCCAGCAGTTACGGAGGCGGGGGACCCTACGAGCAGTACTTC CASSYGGGGPYEQYF
many TRBJ1-4 TRBD1 TRBV27 TGTGCCAGCAGTCCCTCGGACAGGGCGAGTCGAACTAATGAAAAACTGTTTTTT CASSPSDRASRTNEKLFF
. TRBJ1-3 TRBD1 TRBV20-1 TGCAGTGCTAGAGACCCGACAGGGGACTCTGGAAACACCATATATTTT CSARDPTGDSGNTIYF
. TRBJ2-1 TRBD1 TRBV9 TGTGCCAGCAGCGGATGGGGGACAGGGATGGGAAATGAGCAGTTCTTC CASSGWGTGMGNEQFF
. TRBJ1-4 TRBD1 TRBV6-2/TRBV6-3 TGTGCCGGCGAAGCGACAGGGATTAATGAAAAACTGTTTTTT CAGEATGINEKLFF
. TRBJ1-4 . TRBV29-1 TGCAGCGTTGAAGGGGGCGGAATAGGCGAAAAACTGTTTTTT CSVEGGGIGEKLFF
many TRBJ2-5 TRBD2 TRBV3-1 TGTGCCAGCAGCCGATGGAGAGCGGGGGTCGGAGAGACCCAGTACTTC CASSRWRAGVGETQYF
many TRBJ1-5 . TRBV28 TGTGCCAGCAGCTTAGCCGGCGGAAGCAATCAGCCCCAGCATTTT CASSLAGGSNQPQHF
. TRBJ2-1 . TRBV6-1 TGTGCCAGCAGTGAATTCAGCAATGAGCAGTTCTTC CASSEFSNEQFF
. TRBJ1-1 . TRBV20-1 TGCAGTGCTAGAAACCGGGACACTGAAGCTTTCTTT CSARNRDTEAFF
. TRBJ1-2 . TRBV7-9 TGTGCCAGCAGCTTAGTCCAGGCAATTAACTATGGCTACACCTTC CASSLVQAINYGYTF
. TRBJ2-7 TRBD2 TRBV6-6 TGTGCCAGCAGCCGACTAGCGGGTAGCTCCTACGAGCAGTACTTC CASSRLAGSSYEQYF
few TRBJ2-3 . TRBV4-1 TGCGCCAGCAGCCAAGATCGTAGCGGAACCTCTAGCACAGATACGCAGTATTTT CASSQDRSGTSSTDTQYF
few TRBJ1-3 TRBD1 TRBV4-3 TGCGCCAGCAGCCAAGGGGGACAGGTTATCTCTGGAAACACCATATATTTT CASSQGGQVISGNTIYF
few TRBJ2-5 . TRBV20-1 TGCAGTGCCGGGAAATTAGGGTACACACTCCAAGAGACCCAGTACTTC CSAGKLGYTLQETQYF
. TRBJ2-7 TRBD1 TRBV4-3 TGCGCCAGCAGCCAAGGAGGGACAGCCCATTACGAGCAGTACTTC CASSQGGTAHYEQYF
few TRBJ1-1 TRBD1 TRBV27 TGTGCCAGCAGGACAGGGATCACTGAAGCTTTCTTT CASRTGITEAFF
few TRBJ2-7 . TRBV20-1 TGCAGTGCTAGAACTTGGGGATACTACGAGCAGTACTTC CSARTWGYYEQYF
. TRBJ1-3 . TRBV7-9 TGTGCCAGCAGCCCTGACAGGGGAAACACCATATATTTT CASSPDRGNTIYF
few TRBJ1-4 TRBD1 TRBV2 TGTGCCAGCAGGGCGTGGGGGACAGGAGGCGAAAAACTGTTTTTT CASRAWGTGGEKLFF
. TRBJ2-7 . TRBV6-6 TGTGCCAGCATGAAGTTGCGGGACTCTGGGTACGAGCAGTACTTC CASMKLRDSGYEQYF
once TRBJ1-1 TRBD1 TRBV5-1 TGCGCCAGCAGCTTGGGGCTACAGGGGGCGACCACTGAAGCTTTCTTT CASSLGLQGATTEAFF
. TRBJ2-3 TRBD2 TRBV9 TGTGCCAGCAGCGTAGCCCGGACTAGCGGTGCAGATACGCAGTATTTT CASSVARTSGADTQYF
. TRBJ1-2 . TRBV5-1 TGCGCCAGCAGCTGGGACCCTAACTATGGCTACACCTTC CASSWDPNYGYTF
. TRBJ2-5 . TRBV20-1 TGCAGTGCCCCAGGGTATGGAGAGACCCAGTACTTC CSAPGYGETQYF
few TRBJ2-5 TRBD1 TRBV5-1 TGCGCCAGCAGCCCATTGGACAGGGGGCGCGGAGAGACCCAGTACTTC CASSPLDRGRGETQYF
few TRBJ1-1 . TRBV2 TGTGCCAGCGGGCCCAAGATAGTGGTGGTGGACACTGAAGCTTTCTTT CASGPKIVVVDTEAFF
. TRBJ1-3 TRBD1 TRBV28 TGTGCCAGCAGGGGACAGGGTCGTGGAAACACCATATATTTT CASRGQGRGNTIYF
. TRBJ2-7 . TRBV5-1 TGCGCCAGCAGCAAGTCCCCCCACGAGCAGTACTTC CASSKSPHEQYF
many TRBJ2-3 TRBD2 TRBV7-2 TGTGCCAGCAGCTTAGTGGGCGGGGGGGGCACAGATACGCAGTATTTT CASSLVGGGGTDTQYF
few TRBJ2-7 . TRBV20-1 TGCAGTGCTAGAATGATCTACGAGCAGTACTTC CSARMIYEQYF
many TRBJ2-5 . TRBV9 TGTGCCAGCAGCCTTGGGACGGGGAGGTACCAAGAGACCCAGTACTTC CASSLGTGRYQETQYF
many TRBJ2-7 TRBD1 TRBV5-1 TGTGCCAGCAGCTCGGGGACAGGGAACTACGAGCAGTACTTC CASSSGTGNYEQYF
. TRBJ2-7 TRBD1 TRBV18 TGTGCCAGCTCATCGTTTACAGGGGGTGTAGACTACGAGCAGTACTTC CASSSFTGGVDYEQYF
few TRBJ2-5 TRBD2 TRBV9 TGTGCCAGCAGCGTCAACTCCCTAGCGGGGACCACGTTGCAAGAGACCCAGTACTTC CASSVNSLAGTTLQETQYF
many TRBJ2-7 . TRBV4-3 TGCGCCAGCAGCCTCGAGCTTGGAGCGTCCTACGAGCAGTACTTC CASSLELGASYEQYF
. TRBJ2-3 . TRBV9 TGTGCCAGCAGCGTAGACGGGGCAGATACGCAGTATTTT CASSVDGADTQYF